These T cell receptor beta chains were read from a single sample in a study of glioma-infiltrating T cells after dendritic cell vaccination. Assay: immunoSEQ multiplex PCR; the TCRdb copy retains only in-frame clones and omits some. The sample records about 99,000 clones, about 85% being singletons. The source was blood, collected after dendritic cell vaccination. Receptors originate from a human donor with glioblastoma. Both conserved end residues are part of each CDR3. The D gene is left open where the match is weak. The size entry is marked missing in some rows and otherwise reads once, few, many or a size class.

v_call	d_call	j_call	clone_size	cdr3_nt	cdr3_aa
TRBV6-5	TRBD1	TRBJ1-2	NA	TGTGCCAGCAGTACTACCGGGACAGAAGACTATGGCTACACCTTC	CASSTTGTEDYGYTF
TRBV23-1	TRBD2	TRBJ2-7	NA	TGCGCCAGCAGTCAGACTAGCGGGAGAAAGCCGCCCTACGAGCAGTACTTC	CASSQTSGRKPPYEQYF
TRBV29-1	TRBD2	TRBJ2-5	NA	TGCAGCGCCGGGACTAGCGGAATGTACCAAGAGACCCAGTACTTC	CSAGTSGMYQETQYF
TRBV6-1	TRBD1	TRBJ1-2	NA	TGTGCCAGCAGCCAGACAGGGAATCATTATGGCTACACCTTC	CASSQTGNHYGYTF
TRBV2	TRBD1	TRBJ1-2	few	TGTGCCAGCACCCTCACCCACGACAGGGCAAGCTACACCTTC	CASTLTHDRASYTF
TRBV7-9	NA	TRBJ2-1	many	TGTGCCAGCAGCCACGCTAGTGAAAATGAGCAGTTCTTC	CASSHASENEQFF
TRBV6-5	NA	TRBJ2-7	NA	TGTGCCAGCACTGTCGGACTGCCCTACGAGCAGTACTTC	CASTVGLPYEQYF
TRBV27	TRBD1	TRBJ1-4	NA	TGTGCCAGCAGTCGAACCCGACAGGGGTACGAAGGGGGTGGTGAAAAACTGTTTTTT	CASSRTRQGYEGGGEKLFF
TRBV5-4	NA	TRBJ1-4	NA	TGTGCCAGCAGCTTGGGAGGAGCAACTAATGAAAAACTGTTTTTT	CASSLGGATNEKLFF
TRBV2	TRBD2	TRBJ2-7	NA	TGTGCCAGCAATCCTAGCGGGGGGGCCTACGAGCAGTACTTC	CASNPSGGAYEQYF
TRBV5-1	TRBD1	TRBJ2-2	once	TGCGCCAGCAGCTGGACAGGGGTAACCGGGGAGCTGTTTTTT	CASSWTGVTGELFF
TRBV28	NA	TRBJ1-3	NA	TGTGCCCCTACCCCGGGGACATGGGATGGGAACTCTGGAAACACCATATATTTT	CAPTPGTWDGNSGNTIYF
TRBV7-9	NA	TRBJ1-2	NA	TGTGCCAGCAGCTCGGTCAGGTCCTATGGCTACACCTTC	CASSSVRSYGYTF
TRBV27	NA	TRBJ1-1	NA	TGTGCCAGCAGTTTATCTGTCAGGCGGAACACTGAAGCTTTCTTT	CASSLSVRRNTEAFF
TRBV10-3	NA	TRBJ1-6	NA	TGTGCCATCAGTGCGCGGGGACGGGCTGATTCACCCCTCCACTTT	CAISARGRADSPLHF
TRBV19	NA	TRBJ1-1	NA	TGTGCCAGTAAGGTCCCCCATCAGGGGAGGAACACTGAAGCTTTCTTT	CASKVPHQGRNTEAFF
TRBV7-2	NA	TRBJ1-6	NA	TGTGCCAGCACCTATAGTATTCATAATTCACCCCTCCACTTT	CASTYSIHNSPLHF
TRBV19	NA	TRBJ1-4	NA	TGTGCCAGTAGTATCGCAGTCGGACGGGGATTGGATGAAAAACTGTTTTTT	CASSIAVGRGLDEKLFF
TRBV9	NA	TRBJ2-2	few	TGTGCCAGCAGCGTTACCCGGGATTACCCGAACACCGGGGAGCTGTTTTTT	CASSVTRDYPNTGELFF
TRBV28	NA	TRBJ2-7	NA	TGTGCCAGCAGTTTAACCTACTACGAGCAGTACTTC	CASSLTYYEQYF
TRBV7-2	NA	TRBJ1-2	NA	NA	CASSWGQGAGHTF
TRBV14	TRBD1	TRBJ1-2	NA	TGTGCCAGCACCTCGAGGGCTGGGACAGGGTACTGGTATGGCTACACCTTC	CASTSRAGTGYWYGYTF
TRBV7-8	TRBD1	TRBJ1-2	NA	TGTGCCAGCAGCCCCGGGACAGCCTATGGCTACACCTTC	CASSPGTAYGYTF
TRBV9	TRBD2	TRBJ2-7	NA	TGTGCCAGCAGCGTAGCATCACGGCGGGAGGTGGGCGAGCAGTACTTC	CASSVASRREVGEQYF
TRBV5-1	NA	TRBJ2-3	NA	TGCGCCAGCAGCTTGGTGGATGCGGGCACAGATACGCAGTATTTT	CASSLVDAGTDTQYF
TRBV6-5	NA	TRBJ1-6	NA	TGTGCCAGCTCGCCAGCCTATAATTCACCCCTCCACTTT	CASSPAYNSPLHF
TRBV2	NA	TRBJ2-5	NA	TGTGCCAGCAGGTCTGCAGGGTGGGAGACCCAGTACTTC	CASRSAGWETQYF
TRBV2	TRBD1	TRBJ1-2	NA	TGTGCCAGCAGGAGACGACAGGGGTCTTATGGCTACACCTTC	CASRRRQGSYGYTF
TRBV29-1	TRBD1	TRBJ1-4	NA	TGCAGCGTTCGGACAGGGGCCGCTCGAGGTCTGTTTTTT	CSVRTGAARGLFF
TRBV9	TRBD2	TRBJ2-7	NA	TGTGCCAGCAGTCTAGGTAGCGGGGGGCTGTACGAGCAGTACTTC	CASSLGSGGLYEQYF
TRBV5-4	TRBD1	TRBJ1-1	NA	TGTGCCAGCAGCTCACCCGCCCGACAGGGGAACACTGAAGCTTTCTTT	CASSSPARQGNTEAFF
TRBV15	TRBD2	TRBJ2-1	NA	TGTGCCACCAGCAGACTAGCGGTACAGGCTCAGTTCTTC	CATSRLAVQAQFF